This entry lists 7 T cell receptor beta chains sequenced from one sample in a study of T-cell reconstitution after alpha-beta-depleted transplantation in children. Unique molecular identifiers were incorporated into the prepared TCRbeta library. TCRdb recomputed calls from the PCR reads with MiXCR, one row per CDR3 protein. This table holds 150,000 to 250,000 distinct CDR3 sequences, roughly 14% found once. Here the sequenced sample was PBMCs from the stem cell graft donor, taken from the stem cell graft. These receptors originate from a human donor who donated a stem cell graft to a child with acute lymphoblastic leukemia.

This clonotype was found many times. The chain carries TRBV20-1 and TRBJ2-1; D ambiguous. Germline CDR1 reads DFQATT; CDR2 reads SNEGSKA (reference sequence). CDR3 length: 12 amino acids. In DNA form, the CDR3 reads TGCAGGAAACAGCATCTTGACAATGAGCAGTTCTTC. Protein product: CRKQHLDNEQFF.

This clonotype was found many times. This chain connects TRBV5-1 to TRBJ2-5; TRBD2 matches at 13 bases. V shed 5 bases and J 2 bases; nucleotides not matched to a gene: 9. Germline V CDR1 and CDR2: SGHRS, YFSETQ. There are 17 residues in the CDR3. The CDR3 DNA follows: TGCGCCAGCAGGGCCGGGACTAGCGGGGCTAAACAAGAGACCCAGTACTTC. Its protein is CASRAGTSGAKQETQYF.

This clonotype has at least ten counts. The chain couples TRBV7-9 to TRBJ1-1, with D possibly TRBD1 on 6 matching bases. The CDR3 totals 15 residues. Germline V gene lookup returns CDR1 SEHNR and CDR2 FQNEAQ (reference sequence). Trimming shortened V by 5 bases and J by 1 base, and 14 bases separated the two germline ends. CDR3 nucleotide sequence: TGTGCCAGCAGCGTGCAGGGGTTGGGGAACACTGAAGCTTTCTTT. It codes for CASSVQGLGNTEAFF.

This clonotype was seen repeatedly, ten times or more. The rearrangement joins TRBV10-3 to TRBJ1-5; the D gene is possibly TRBD1 (5 bases). This CDR3 contains 14 residues. Trimming took off 0 bases at V and 4 bases at J, with 7 bases between the two ends. In germline, CDR1 is ENHRY, CDR2 SYGVKD. CDR3 DNA: TGTGCCATCAGTGAGTCGCAGGGAAATCAGCCCCAGCATTTT. It is translated as CAISESQGNQPQHF.

This clonotype occurred many times. This sequence joins TRBV10-3 and TRBJ2-3; a possible D gene is TRBD1 (6 bases). V lost 2 bases, J lost 1 base, and 7 bases lay in between. This CDR3 spans 14 amino acids. Germline V CDR1 and CDR2: ENHRY, SYGVKD. The chain's CDR3 is CAISETGRTDTQYF. DNA of the CDR3: TGTGCCATCAGTGAGACAGGGCGCACAGATACGCAGTATTTT.

The chain has TRBV7-8 and TRBJ2-5, with a possible D match to TRBD1 (5 bases). The V end lost 3 bases, the J end lost 5 bases, and 16 bases lay between the germline ends. The CDR3 extends over 15 amino acids. The germline gives CDR1 SGHVS, CDR2 FQNEAQ. The chain's CDR3 is CASSFGIRGRETQYF. The CDR3 DNA reads TGTGCCAGCAGCTTTGGCATAAGGGGAAGGGAGACCCAGTACTTC.

There are many counts of this clonotype. The J gene is TRBJ2-3, the V gene TRBV27; the match to TRBD1 covers 11 bases. The CDR3 totals 16 residues. In germline, CDR1 is MNHEY, CDR2 SMNVEV (reference sequence). With 0 bases clipped from V and 6 bases from J, the junction kept 5 bases outside the gene matches. CDR3 nucleotides: TGTGCCAGCAGTTTATCGAGGACAGGGGGCAGGGATACGCAGTATTTT. Translating it yields CASSLSRTGGRDTQYF.